Here is one T cell receptor beta chain with its context. Its antigen is currently not known. The input lacks base qualities; no much larger clone sits a single base away. This specimen belongs to a study of OX40 agonist ivuxolimab in advanced cancers. The study in broad terms: The costimulatory receptor OX40 (CD134) was targeted by ivuxolimab, a fully human IgG2 agonistic monoclonal antibody. The dose-escalation cohort was 82.7% male with a mean age of approximately 60 years, ranging from 23 to 79. Among the roughly 54 dose-escalation patients, approximately 20 had hepatocellular carcinoma, about 15 melanoma, 9 renal cell carcinoma and 9 head and neck cancer. Partial responses occurred in three dose-escalation patients, of whom one had hepatocellular carcinoma and two had cutaneous melanoma. The monotherapy dose-escalation portion (N of about 50 patients) of the phase I ivuxolimab trial is reported in the paper. Patients were allowed to have had prior anti-PD-1, anti-PD-L1 or anti-CTLA-4 therapy, and around 40% of the dose-escalation patients had previously received checkpoint inhibitors. Peripheral TCRbeta sequencing was intended to test whether TCR sequence diversity was altered and clonal T-cell expansion was caused by ivuxolimab. Intravenous ivuxolimab was administered to patients every 2 weeks at six dose levels: 0.01, 0.1, 0.3, 1.5, 3 and 10 mg/kg. What the authors observed across the whole study: Low levels of normalized T-cell clonal expansion were also shown by some nonresponding patients. In the 0.1-3.0 mg/kg groups, partial responders had among the lowest normalized peripheral clonal expansion, particularly in CD8+ T cells. Antigen specificity was not determined for the clonally expanded peripheral T cells. After ivuxolimab, CD8+ T cells had more expanded clones than CD4+ T cells on average. At doses of 0.1 to 3.0 mg/kg, clonal expansion of both CD4+ and CD8+ T cells in blood was seen between baseline and week 6.

The trial excluded patients who had a history of autoimmune disease or who were on systemic immunosuppression. Peripheral blood for TCR sequencing was collected from all dose cohorts at baseline, on cycle 4 day 1, and on cycle 7 day 1. Samples were obtained from an open-label, multicenter, first-in-human phase I dose-escalation trial of ivuxolimab. Adults with locally advanced or metastatic melanoma, renal cell, hepatocellular, or head and neck squamous cell carcinoma were enrolled in the trial. Before TCR sequencing, CD4+ T cells and CD8+ T cells were sorted from peripheral blood as separate populations. Genomic DNA was extracted from sorted cells for sequencing of the TCRbeta CDR3 region. The immunoSEQ Assay was used for sequencing of TCRbeta CDR3 regions. The table was pulled from immuneACCESS by TCRdb, which kept in-frame rearrangements only. Such tables lose some clones; where checked, under half of the loss comes from unresolved V genes, and the rest has no known cause. The sample contains approximately 77,000 clones, over 80% of them found a single time. The ten most abundant clones make up more than 1.5% of the sample.

Based on the germline V gene (reference sequence), the CDR1 and CDR2 sequences are MNHEY and SMNVEV. The junction carries 10 bases between V and J, which are trimmed by 2 bases and 5 bases respectively. The CDR3 numbers 15 residues from cysteine through phenylalanine. The sequence is cut down to CDR3 DNA, 45 bases in frame from base 1. The sequences come from CD4+ or CD8+ T cells sorted from blood, collected in a trial of the OX40 agonist ivuxolimab. This sequence originates from an adult with an advanced solid tumor such as melanoma, head and neck, liver or kidney cancer. The chain links TRBV27 with TRBJ1-6; TRBD1 is a weak D gene call, 5 bases matching. The DNA sequence is TGTGCCAGCAGTTTACGCAGGGTTGATAATTCACCCCTCCACTTT. Translated, this gives CASSLRRVDNSPLHF.